This TCR beta chain was retrieved from a study of cytomegalovirus exposure and HLA in healthy donors. Notes on the study in general: Some TCR beta chains (more than 150 of them) were listed as cytomegalovirus-associated.

The CDR3 spans 12 residues. Germline CDR1 and CDR2: SNHLY and FYNNEI. Trimming pared 1 base from V and 8 bases from J, leaving 6 bases between. PCR involved 60 Vbeta and 13 Jbeta primers. TCRdb's copy holds only in-frame clones and misses some; the assay was immunoSEQ multiplex PCR. The table lists over 100,000 clones, around 8.5% of them singletons. Notes on this clone: Its antigen remains unknown.

This TCR came from a man between 40 and 49 years old in good health and CMV-seronegative. Source material: PBMCs. V usage is TRBV2 and J usage is TRBJ2-1; D not resolved. The chain's CDR3 is CASSEVGYEQFF. In DNA form, the CDR3 reads TGTGCCAGCAGTGAAGTGGGCTATGAGCAGTTCTTC.